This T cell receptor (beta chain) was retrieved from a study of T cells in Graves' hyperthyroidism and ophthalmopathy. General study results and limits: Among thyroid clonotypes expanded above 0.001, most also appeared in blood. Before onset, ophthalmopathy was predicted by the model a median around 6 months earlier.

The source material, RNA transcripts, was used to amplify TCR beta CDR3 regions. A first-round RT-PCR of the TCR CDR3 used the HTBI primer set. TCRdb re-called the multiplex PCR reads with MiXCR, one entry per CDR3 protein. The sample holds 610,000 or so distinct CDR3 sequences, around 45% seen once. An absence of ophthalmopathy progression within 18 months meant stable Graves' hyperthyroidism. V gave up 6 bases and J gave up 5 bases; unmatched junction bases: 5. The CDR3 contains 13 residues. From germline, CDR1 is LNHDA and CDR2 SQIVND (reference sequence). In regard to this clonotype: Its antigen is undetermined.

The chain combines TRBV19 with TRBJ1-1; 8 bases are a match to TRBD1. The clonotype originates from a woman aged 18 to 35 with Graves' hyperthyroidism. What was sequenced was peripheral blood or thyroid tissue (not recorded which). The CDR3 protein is CASRETGETEAFF. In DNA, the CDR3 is TGTGCCAGTAGAGAGACAGGGGAAACTGAAGCTTTCTTT.